Included here is one T cell receptor (beta chain) sequence, with context. This specimen belongs to a study of blood T cells in healthy people across ages. Sample-barcoded 5' priming and a J-beta primer mix drove a second PCR of about 7 to 12 cycles. TCRdb ran MiXCR on the 5' RACE reads and lists one entry per CDR3 protein. The sample has 760,000 or so distinct CDR3 sequences, around 25% seen once. These data also featured in a second study, about T cells of mothers and their children.

The sequenced material came from blood. The sequence was obtained from a boy younger than 18 in good health.

The chain's CDR3 is CASSIGEVNTEAFF. CDR3 nucleotides: TGTGCCAGTAGTATAGGGGAGGTGAACACTGAAGCTTTCTTT. The chain couples TRBV19 to TRBJ1-1, with unresolved D. V lost 1 base, J lost 0 bases, and 6 bases lay in between. CDR3 length equals 14 residues. CDR1 and CDR2 (germline): LNHDA, SQIVND (reference sequence). Filled out from reference TRBV19 and TRBJ1-1, the complete variable domain reads DGGITQSPKYLFRKEGQNVTLSCEQNLNHDAMYWYRQDPGQGLRLIYYSQIVNDFQKGDIAEGYSVSREKKESFPLTVTSAQKNPTAFYLCASSIGEVNTEAFFGQGTRLTVV.